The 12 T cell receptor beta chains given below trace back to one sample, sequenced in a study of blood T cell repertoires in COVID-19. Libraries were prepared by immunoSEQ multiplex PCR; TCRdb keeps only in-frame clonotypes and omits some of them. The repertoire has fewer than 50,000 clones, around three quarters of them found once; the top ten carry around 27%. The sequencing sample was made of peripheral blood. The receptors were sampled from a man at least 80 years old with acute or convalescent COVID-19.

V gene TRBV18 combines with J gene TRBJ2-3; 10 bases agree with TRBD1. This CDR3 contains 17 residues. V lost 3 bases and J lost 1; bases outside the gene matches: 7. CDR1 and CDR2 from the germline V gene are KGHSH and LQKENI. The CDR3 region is CASSPQTGTGGTDTQYF. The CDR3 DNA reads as TGTGCCAGCTCACCCCAAACCGGGACAGGGGGCACAGATACGCAGTATTTT.

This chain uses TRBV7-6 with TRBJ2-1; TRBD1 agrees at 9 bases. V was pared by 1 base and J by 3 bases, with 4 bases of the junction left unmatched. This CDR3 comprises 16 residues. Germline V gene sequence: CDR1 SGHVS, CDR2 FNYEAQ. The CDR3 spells CASSLVPGQGYNEQFF. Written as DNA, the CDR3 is TGTGCCAGCAGCTTAGTCCCGGGACAGGGCTACAATGAGCAGTTCTTC.

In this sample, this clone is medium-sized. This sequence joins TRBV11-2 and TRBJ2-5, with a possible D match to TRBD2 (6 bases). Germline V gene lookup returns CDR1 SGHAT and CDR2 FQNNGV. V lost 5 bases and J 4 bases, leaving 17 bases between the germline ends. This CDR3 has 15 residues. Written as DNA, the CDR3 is TGTGCCAGCAGCCCAGGAGGGGTTTGGGGAGAGACCCAGTACTTC. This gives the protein CASSPGGVWGETQYF.

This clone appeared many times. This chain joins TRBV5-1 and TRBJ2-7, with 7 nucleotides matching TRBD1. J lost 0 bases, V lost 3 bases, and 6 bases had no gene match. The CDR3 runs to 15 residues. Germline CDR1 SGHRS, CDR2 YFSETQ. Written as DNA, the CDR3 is TGCGCCAGCAGCTCCCGACAGGGAAGCTCCTACGAGCAGTACTTC. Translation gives CASSSRQGSSYEQYF.

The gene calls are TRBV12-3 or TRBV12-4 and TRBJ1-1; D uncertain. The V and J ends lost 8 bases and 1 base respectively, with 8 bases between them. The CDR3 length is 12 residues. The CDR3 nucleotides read TGTGCCAGCCGGGGTAGGAACACTGAAGCTTTCTTT. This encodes CASRGRNTEAFF.

In nucleotides, the CDR3 is TGTGCCAGCAGCCAAGGACAGCTCTACGAGCAGTACTTC. It specifies CASSQGQLYEQYF. The chain carries TRBV3-1 (or the pseudogene TRBV3-2) and TRBJ2-7, with a tentative D call TRBD1 (5 bases). The CDR3 is 13 residues long. From germline, CDR1 is LGHDT and CDR2 YNNKEL (reference sequence). Deletions cut 1 base from V and 3 bases from J, with 7 bases between.

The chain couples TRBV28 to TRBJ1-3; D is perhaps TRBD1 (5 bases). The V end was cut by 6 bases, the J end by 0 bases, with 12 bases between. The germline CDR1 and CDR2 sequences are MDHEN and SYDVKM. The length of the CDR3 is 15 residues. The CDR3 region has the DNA TGTGCCAGCAGCCCCTGGGGGGGCTCTGGAAACACCATATATTTT. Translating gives CASSPWGGSGNTIYF.

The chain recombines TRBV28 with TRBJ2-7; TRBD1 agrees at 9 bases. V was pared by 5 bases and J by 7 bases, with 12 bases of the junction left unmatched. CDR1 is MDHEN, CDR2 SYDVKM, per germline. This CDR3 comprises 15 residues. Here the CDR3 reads CASSRPGQGLGEQYF. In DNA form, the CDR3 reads TGTGCCAGCAGTAGACCGGGACAGGGTCTTGGGGAGCAGTACTTC.

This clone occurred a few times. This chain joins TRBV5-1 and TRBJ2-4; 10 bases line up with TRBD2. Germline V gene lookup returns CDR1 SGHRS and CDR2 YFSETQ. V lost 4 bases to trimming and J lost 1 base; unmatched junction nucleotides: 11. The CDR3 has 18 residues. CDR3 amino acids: CASSPGTSADLAKNIQYF. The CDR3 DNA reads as TGCGCCAGCAGCCCCGGGACTAGCGCCGACCTTGCCAAAAACATTCAGTACTTC.

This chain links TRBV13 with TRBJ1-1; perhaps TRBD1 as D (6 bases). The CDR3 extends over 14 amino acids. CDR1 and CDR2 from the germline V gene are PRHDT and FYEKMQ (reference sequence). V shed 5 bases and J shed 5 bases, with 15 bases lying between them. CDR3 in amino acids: CASSPPGGATEAFF. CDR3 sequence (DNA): TGTGCCAGCAGCCCGCCTGGGGGCGCGACTGAAGCTTTCTTT. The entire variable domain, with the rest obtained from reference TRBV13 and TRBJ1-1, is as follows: AAGVIQSPRHLIKEKRETATLKCYPIPRHDTVYWYQQGPGQDPQFLISFYEKMQSDKGSIPDRFSAQQFSDYHSELNMSSLELGDSALYFCASSPPGGATEAFFGQGTRLTVV.

The CDR3 bases are TGTGCCAGCAGCGACCGGCAGGGGGCGACTGAAGCTTTCTTT. Protein product: CASSDRQGATEAFF. The chain uses TRBV9 and TRBJ1-1, with 8 nucleotides matching TRBD1. CDR3 length equals 14 residues. With V trimmed by 3 bases and J by 5 bases, 6 bases remained unmatched. Germline assignment: CDR1 SGDLS and CDR2 YYNGEE.

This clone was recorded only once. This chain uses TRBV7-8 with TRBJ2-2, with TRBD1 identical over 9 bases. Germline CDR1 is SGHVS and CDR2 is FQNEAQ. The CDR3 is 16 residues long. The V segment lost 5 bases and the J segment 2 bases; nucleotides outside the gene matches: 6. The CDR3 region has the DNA TGTGCCAGCAGCCCCCGGACAGGGGTTAACACCGGGGAGCTGTTTTTT. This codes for CASSPRTGVNTGELFF. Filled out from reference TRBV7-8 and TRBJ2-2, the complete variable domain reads GAGVSQSPRYKVAKRGQDVALRCDPISGHVSLFWYQQALGQGPEFLTYFQNEAQLDKSGLPSDRFFAERPEGSVSTLKIQRTQQEDSAVYLCASSPRTGVNTGELFFGEGSRLTVL.